This note documents a single T cell receptor (beta chain) sequence. The sample is drawn from a study of blood T cell repertoires in COVID-19. Study overall: Samples taken during acute and convalescent COVID-19 were collected in the United States, Italy and Spain.

Measured with immunoSEQ multiplex PCR; TCRdb has only the in-frame clones, and not every one. Of fewer than 200,000 clones listed, 70% to 90% are singletons. The V segment lost 6 bases and the J segment 3 bases; nucleotides outside the gene matches: 9. Germline lookup yields CDR1 MNHEY and CDR2 SVGAGI. This CDR3 region has 15 residues. The V and J genes are TRBV6-5 and TRBJ2-7; 9 positions match TRBD1. The receptor was isolated from a man in his sixties with active or convalescent COVID-19. Source material: peripheral blood. CDR3 nucleotide sequence: TGTGCCAGCAGCAACGGAGGACAGGGGAACTACGAGCAGTACTTC. Its translation: CASSNGGQGNYEQYF.